These 25 T cell receptor beta chains originate from one sample sequenced in a study of pediatric ulcerative colitis. Profiling relied on immunoSEQ multiplex PCR, and the TCRdb table lists in-frame clones only, not all of them. The sample has some 10,000 clones; approximately 89% are singletons. The sequencing input was blood. All receptors derive from a girl aged 5-17 years with moderate ulcerative colitis.

This rearrangement joins TRBV6-1 to TRBJ1-2, with D unclear. The CDR3 is made up of 16 amino acids. V shed 1 base and J shed 3 bases, with 15 bases lying between them. Germline V CDR1 and CDR2: MNHNS, SASEGT. CDR3 residues: CASSEGGSVRDYGYTF. The CDR3, as DNA: TGTGCCAGCAGTGAAGGAGGGTCTGTAAGGGACTATGGCTACACCTTC.

The chain recombines TRBV2 with TRBJ2-1; TRBD2 is a possible D gene (6 bases). V gave up 6 bases and J gave up 5 bases, with 23 bases separating them. Germline V gene data show CDR1 as SNHLY and CDR2 as FYNNEI. This CDR3 has 17 residues. CDR3 DNA sequence: TGTGCCAGCAGACCTCAGGAGGGTTTTATACACCACAATGAGCAGTTCTTC. Its translation: CASRPQEGFIHHNEQFF.

The J gene is TRBJ1-2, the V gene TRBV25-1, with D uncertain. CDR3 length: 12 residues. Germline CDR1 MGHDK, CDR2 SYGVNS. V was trimmed by 4 bases and J by 8 bases, leaving 11 bases between them. The CDR3 sequence is CASSGGVRGYTF. CDR3 bases: TGTGCCAGCAGTGGTGGGGTAAGAGGCTACACCTTC.

The genes are TRBV9 and TRBJ1-2, with D possibly matching TRBD1 (5 bases). The CDR3 extends over 13 amino acids. Trimming left V 4 bases short and J 8 bases short, with 15 bases between. Per germline, CDR1 SGDLS and CDR2 YYNGEE. CDR3 coding DNA: TGTGCCAGCAGCAAAACCGTAGGGACCGGCTACACCTTC. This gives the protein CASSKTVGTGYTF.

The chain carries TRBV19 and TRBJ2-1; TRBD1 agrees at 8 bases. Losses at the gene ends were 10 bases for V and 5 bases for J; bases not matched to a gene: 1. Germline CDR1 reads LNHDA; CDR2 reads SQIVND (reference sequence). This CDR3 is built from 11 residues. The CDR3 DNA reads TGTGCCACACAGGGGGACAATGAGCAGTTCTTC. As protein: CATQGDNEQFF.

The chain combines TRBV7-8 with TRBJ1-5; D is possibly TRBD1 (6 bases). Germline V gene lookup returns CDR1 SGHVS and CDR2 FQNEAQ. Deletions cut 5 bases from V and 3 bases from J, with 11 bases between. CDR3 size: 14 residues. As DNA, the CDR3 is TGTGCCAGCAGCCTGGACAGAGCCAATCAGCCCCAGCATTTT. It encodes CASSLDRANQPQHF.

The sample holds a few counts of this clone. The rearrangement uses TRBV6-1 and TRBJ2-3; 9 positions agree with TRBD2. V was clipped by 4 bases and J by 6 bases; unmatched bases: 5. CDR1 is MNHNS, CDR2 SASEGT, per germline. CDR3 length: 14 residues. CDR3 in DNA: TGTGCCAGCAGTGGCGGGGGGGACTCCGATACGCAGTATTTT. Translated, it gives CASSGGGDSDTQYF.

This clone has just a few counts. This chain joins TRBV2 and TRBJ1-1; a possible D gene is TRBD1 (6 bases). V was pared by 7 bases and J by 5 bases, with 14 bases between. The CDR3 has 13 residues. Germline loops: CDR1 SNHLY, CDR2 FYNNEI. DNA for the CDR3: TGTGCCAGCAACCGGGGGACAAGGACTGAAGCTTTCTTT. Its protein is CASNRGTRTEAFF.

As concerns this clone: Mismatch with germline at one junction end may stem from a read error. The V call is TRBV4-1, the J call TRBJ2-4; 7 bases map to TRBD1. The germline V gene encodes CDR1 MGHRA and CDR2 YSYEKL. The CDR3 covers 13 residues. DNA for the CDR3: TGCGCCAGCAGCAAAGACAGGGAAAACATTCAGTACTTC. As protein: CASSKDRENIQYF.

The chain recombines TRBV7-3 with TRBJ2-1; the match to TRBD2 covers 9 bases. The CDR3 spans 15 residues. Germline CDR1 is SGHTA and CDR2 is FQGTGA. V lost 3 bases and J lost 9; bases outside the gene matches: 9. The CDR3 loop is CASSFDRTSEGEQFF. For the CDR3, the DNA is TGTGCCAGCAGCTTCGATCGGACTAGCGAGGGTGAGCAGTTCTTC.

The J gene is TRBJ2-5, the V gene TRBV21-1; the D segment call TRBD2 is taken from the table without a DNA check. TRBV21-1 is shown as a pseudogene. The CDR3 loop spans 14 amino acids. This CDR3 reads CARRGEDSGETQYF. CDR3 bases: TGTGCCAGACGGGGGGAAGACTCCGGGGAGACCCAGTACTTC.

V is TRBV11-2 and J is TRBJ1-1, with D possibly TRBD1 on 5 matching bases. Per the germline V gene, CDR1 is SGHAT and CDR2 is FQNNGV. Trimming pared 2 bases from V and 1 base from J, leaving 11 bases between. The CDR3 spans 15 residues. The CDR3 spells CASSLFWGGNTEAFF. The CDR3 nucleotides read TGTGCCAGCAGCTTATTTTGGGGGGGGAACACTGAAGCTTTCTTT.

The rearrangement joins TRBV11-2 to TRBJ2-7; TRBD2 matches 7 bases. V lost 2 bases, J lost 3 bases, and 7 bases stayed unmatched. The germline V gene encodes CDR1 SGHAT and CDR2 FQNNGV. This CDR3 comprises 15 residues. This CDR3 is CASSLRSSGLYEQYF. In DNA, the CDR3 is TGTGCCAGCAGCTTAAGGTCTAGCGGACTCTACGAGCAGTACTTC.

For this clone: A junction end diverges from the germline sequence, so it may reflect a read error. This rearrangement joins TRBV20-1 to TRBJ2-2, with D perhaps TRBD1 or TRBD2 (6 bases each). Germline CDR1 and CDR2: DFQATT and SNEGSKA (reference sequence). The CDR3 has 11 amino acids. As DNA, the CDR3 is TGCAGTGCAAGAGGGGGGTCGGGGCTGTTTTTT. Its translation: CSARGGSGLFF.

The rearrangement links TRBV19 to TRBJ1-2; a possible D gene is TRBD1 (5 bases). The CDR3 sequence is 15 residues long. The V and J ends lost 9 bases and 1 base respectively, with 18 bases between them. From germline, CDR1 is LNHDA and CDR2 SQIVND (reference sequence). CDR3 region: CASHGRDFGNYGYTF. In nucleotides, the CDR3 is TGTGCCAGCCACGGCAGGGACTTCGGTAACTATGGCTACACCTTC.

The genes are TRBV6-4 and TRBJ2-3; 10 nucleotides align to TRBD2. Unmatched junction bases numbered 4, after V lost 3 bases and J lost 4 bases. The CDR3 spans 15 residues. Germline CDR1 and CDR2: MRHNA and SNTAGT. CDR3 protein: CASSEERGGPDTQYF. CDR3 DNA: TGTGCCAGCAGTGAAGAGCGGGGGGGCCCAGATACGCAGTATTTT.

This chain links TRBV11-2 with TRBJ1-2; no clear D. The CDR3 is 13 residues long. V was cut by 1 base and J by 8 bases, with 11 bases left in between. Germline V gives CDR1 SGHAT, CDR2 FQNNGV. The CDR3 nucleotides are TGTGCCAGCAGCTTAGCCACCCTTGGGGGCTACACCTTC. Translating gives CASSLATLGGYTF.

The chain is built from TRBV5-8 and TRBJ1-3, with TRBD1 as a possible D gene (5 bases). Trimming took 1 base from V and 2 from J, leaving 19 bases between them. Germline V gene lookup returns CDR1 SGHTS and CDR2 YDEGEE. The CDR3 is 18 amino acids. In DNA, the CDR3 is TGTGCCAGCAGCTTGAGGTGGGACTTCGACTTTACTGGAAACACCATATATTTT. Its protein is CASSLRWDFDFTGNTIYF. The variable domain in full, with the rest retrieved from reference TRBV5-8 and TRBJ1-3, is EAGVTQSPTHLIKTRGQQATLRCSPISGHTSVYWYQQALGLGLQFLLWYDEGEERNRGNFPPRFSGRQFPNYSSELNVNALELEDSALYLCASSLRWDFDFTGNTIYFGEGSWLTVV.

The rearrangement links TRBV9 to TRBJ2-3; the D call may be TRBD1 or TRBD2 (5 bases each). Germline V lookup: CDR1 SGDLS, CDR2 YYNGEE. This CDR3 has 15 amino acids. The V gene lost 3 bases and the J gene lost 0 bases, with 11 bases spanning the gap. CDR3 in DNA: TGTGCCAGCAGCGAGGGACCACTAAGCACAGATACGCAGTATTTT. Protein sequence: CASSEGPLSTDTQYF.

This clone has more than one count but fewer than ten. The chain joins TRBV4-1 to TRBJ1-6; no definite D call. V was clipped by 2 bases and J by 6 bases, with 8 bases between them. Germline CDR1 and CDR2: MGHRA and YSYEKL. This CDR3 comprises 14 residues. The CDR3 DNA sequence: TGCGCCAGCAGCCAACCTGTTTCTAATTCACCCCTCCACTTT. It encodes CASSQPVSNSPLHF.

The J gene is TRBJ2-5, the V gene TRBV9; D remains unclear. The CDR3 contains 14 residues. CDR1 and CDR2 from the germline V gene are SGDLS and YYNGEE. Deletions cut 3 bases from V and 7 bases from J, with 16 bases between. The CDR3 DNA is TGTGCCAGCAGCGCCAGTAGGGTCTTTGGGACCCAGTACTTC. This translates into CASSASRVFGTQYF.

The chain couples TRBV28 to TRBJ1-5; D gene uncertain. Germline V lookup: CDR1 MDHEN, CDR2 SYDVKM. V shed 5 bases and J shed 0 bases, with 11 bases lying between them. The CDR3 totals 15 residues. DNA for the CDR3: TGTGCCAGCAGTACCAGGCCAGATAGCAATCAGCCCCAGCATTTT. This sequence encodes CASSTRPDSNQPQHF.

This sequence joins TRBV10-3 and TRBJ2-7; 10 nucleotides match TRBD1. Germline values: CDR1 ENHRY, CDR2 SYGVKD. The CDR3 is made up of 15 amino acids. The V and J ends lost 3 bases and 5 bases, in that order; junction bases with no gene match: 7. The CDR3 spells CAISDAGTGDHEQYF. The CDR3 DNA reads TGTGCCATCAGTGATGCCGGGACAGGGGACCACGAGCAGTACTTC.

This chain connects TRBV21-1 to TRBJ2-3. TRBV21-1 is labeled a pseudogene. There are 15 residues in the CDR3. The CDR3 reads CASPFGTRSADTQYF. CDR3 DNA: TGTGCCAGCCCCTTCGGGACCCGGAGCGCAGATACGCAGTATTTT.

The chain combines TRBV2 with TRBJ1-3; D unclear. CDR1 is SNHLY and CDR2 is FYNNEI in the germline V gene. The CDR3 loop spans 11 amino acids. Trimming removed 10 bases from V and 4 bases from J, with 8 bases in between. This CDR3 is CAIDIGNTIYF. The CDR3 DNA is TGTGCCATCGACATCGGAAACACCATATATTTT. Together with reference TRBV2 and TRBJ1-3, the CDR3 gives the full variable domain: EPEVTQTPSHQVTQMGQEVILRCVPISNHLYFYWYRQILGQKVEFLVSFYNNEISEKSEIFDDQFSVERPDGSNFTLKIRSTKLEDSAMYFCAIDIGNTIYFGEGSWLTVV.